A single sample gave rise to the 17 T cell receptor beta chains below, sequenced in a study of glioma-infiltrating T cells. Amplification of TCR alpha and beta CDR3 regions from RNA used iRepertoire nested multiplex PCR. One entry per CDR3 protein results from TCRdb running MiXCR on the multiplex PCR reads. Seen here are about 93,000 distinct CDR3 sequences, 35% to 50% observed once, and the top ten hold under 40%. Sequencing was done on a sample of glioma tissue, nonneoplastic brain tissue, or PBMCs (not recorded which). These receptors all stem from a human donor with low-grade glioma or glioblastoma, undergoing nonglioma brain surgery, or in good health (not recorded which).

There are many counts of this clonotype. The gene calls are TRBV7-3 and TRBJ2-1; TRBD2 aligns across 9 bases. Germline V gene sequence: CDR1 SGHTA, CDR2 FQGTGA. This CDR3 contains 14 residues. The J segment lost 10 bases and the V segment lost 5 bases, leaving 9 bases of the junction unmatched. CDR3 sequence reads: CASSPTSGRTEQFF. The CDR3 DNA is TGTGCCAGCAGCCCAACCAGCGGGAGGACCGAGCAGTTCTTC.

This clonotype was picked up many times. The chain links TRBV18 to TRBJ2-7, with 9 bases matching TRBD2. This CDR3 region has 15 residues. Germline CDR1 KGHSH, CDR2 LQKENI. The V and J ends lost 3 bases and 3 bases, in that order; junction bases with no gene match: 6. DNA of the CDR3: TGTGCCAGCTCACCCATAGCGGGAGTGGACTACGAGCAGTACTTC. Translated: CASSPIAGVDYEQYF.

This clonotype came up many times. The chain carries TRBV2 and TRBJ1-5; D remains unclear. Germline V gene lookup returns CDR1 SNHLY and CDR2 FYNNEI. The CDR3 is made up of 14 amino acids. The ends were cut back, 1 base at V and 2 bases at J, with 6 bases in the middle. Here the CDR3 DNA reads TGTGCCAGCAGTGAAGGGTCGGGCAATCAGCCCCAGCATTTT. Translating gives CASSEGSGNQPQHF.

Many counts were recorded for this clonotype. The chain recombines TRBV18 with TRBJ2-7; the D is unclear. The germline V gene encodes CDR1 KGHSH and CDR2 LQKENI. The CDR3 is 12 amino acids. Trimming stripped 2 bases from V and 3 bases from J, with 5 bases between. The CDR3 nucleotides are TGTGCCAGCTCACCAGGATTCTACGAGCAGTACTTC. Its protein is CASSPGFYEQYF.

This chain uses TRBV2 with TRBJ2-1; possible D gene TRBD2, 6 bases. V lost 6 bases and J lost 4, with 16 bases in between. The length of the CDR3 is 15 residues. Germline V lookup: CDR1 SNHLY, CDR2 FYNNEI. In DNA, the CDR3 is TGTGCCAGCAGCCCGCTAGAGGGAGGATACAATGAGCAGTTCTTC. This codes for CASSPLEGGYNEQFF.

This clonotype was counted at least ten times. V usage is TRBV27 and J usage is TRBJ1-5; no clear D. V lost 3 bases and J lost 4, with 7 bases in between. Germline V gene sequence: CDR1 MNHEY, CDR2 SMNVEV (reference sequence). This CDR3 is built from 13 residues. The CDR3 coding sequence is TGTGCCAGCAGTTTCGGCCGGAATCAGCCCCAGCATTTT. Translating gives CASSFGRNQPQHF.

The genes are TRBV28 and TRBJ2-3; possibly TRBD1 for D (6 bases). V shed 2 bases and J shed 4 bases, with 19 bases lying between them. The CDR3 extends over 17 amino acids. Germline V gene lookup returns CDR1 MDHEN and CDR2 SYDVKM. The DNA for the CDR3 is TGTGCCAGCAGTTTAAGGGGTTGGCTAGGGGGTGCAGATACGCAGTATTTT. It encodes CASSLRGWLGGADTQYF.

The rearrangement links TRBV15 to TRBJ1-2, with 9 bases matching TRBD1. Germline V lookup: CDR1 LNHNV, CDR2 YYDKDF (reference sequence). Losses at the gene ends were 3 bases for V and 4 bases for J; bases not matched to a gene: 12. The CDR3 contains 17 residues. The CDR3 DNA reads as TGTGCCACCAGCAGCCTTGGTGGGACAGGGAGTGCCTATGGCTACACCTTC. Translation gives CATSSLGGTGSAYGYTF.

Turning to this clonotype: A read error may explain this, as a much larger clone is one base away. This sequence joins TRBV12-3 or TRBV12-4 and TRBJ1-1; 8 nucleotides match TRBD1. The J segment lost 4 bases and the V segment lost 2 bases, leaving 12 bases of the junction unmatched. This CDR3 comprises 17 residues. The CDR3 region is CASSLRLYRGRITEAFF. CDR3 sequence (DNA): TGTGCCAGCAGTTTACGTCTTTACAGGGGGAGGATCACTGAAGCTTTCTTT.

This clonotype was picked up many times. The CDR3 protein is CASSGNELVREQFF. CDR3 sequence (DNA): TGTGCCAGCAGCGGGAACGAGCTTGTCAGAGAGCAGTTCTTC. The chain carries TRBV7-8 and TRBJ2-1; D is unclear. Germline loops: CDR1 SGHVS, CDR2 FQNEAQ. This CDR3 is 14 amino acids long. V dropped 5 bases and J dropped 10 bases, with 18 bases sitting between them.

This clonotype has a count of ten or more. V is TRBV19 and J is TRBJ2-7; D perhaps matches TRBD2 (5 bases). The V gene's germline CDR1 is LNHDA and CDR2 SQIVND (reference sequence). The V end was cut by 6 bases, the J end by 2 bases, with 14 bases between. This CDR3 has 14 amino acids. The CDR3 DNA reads TGTGCCAGTAGGAAACGGGAAATGGCCTACGAGCAGTACTTC. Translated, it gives CASRKREMAYEQYF.

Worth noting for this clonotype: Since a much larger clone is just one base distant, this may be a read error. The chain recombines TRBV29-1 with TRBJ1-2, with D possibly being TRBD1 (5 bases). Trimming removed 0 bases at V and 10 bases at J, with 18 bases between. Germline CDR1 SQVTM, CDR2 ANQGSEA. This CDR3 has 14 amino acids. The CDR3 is CSVEDFRGPKDYTF. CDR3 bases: TGCAGCGTTGAAGATTTTAGGGGTCCGAAAGACTACACCTTC. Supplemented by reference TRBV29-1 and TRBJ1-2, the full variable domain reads SAVISQKPSRDICQRGTSLTIQCQVDSQVTMMFWYRQQPGQSLTLIATANQGSEATYESGFVIDKFPISRPNLTFSTLTVSNMSPEDSSIYLCSVEDFRGPKDYTFGSGTRLTVV.

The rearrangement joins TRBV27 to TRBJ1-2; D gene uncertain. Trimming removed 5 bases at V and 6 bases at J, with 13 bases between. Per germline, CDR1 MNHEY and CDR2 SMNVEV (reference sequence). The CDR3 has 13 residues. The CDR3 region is CASSKHGRHGYTF. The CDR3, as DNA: TGTGCCAGCAGTAAGCATGGGAGGCATGGCTACACCTTC.

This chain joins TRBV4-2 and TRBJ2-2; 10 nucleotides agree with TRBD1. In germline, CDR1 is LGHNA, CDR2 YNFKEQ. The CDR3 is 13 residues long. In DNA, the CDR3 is TGTACTACCGGGACAGGGGACACCGGGGAGCTGTTTTTT. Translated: CTTGTGDTGELFF.

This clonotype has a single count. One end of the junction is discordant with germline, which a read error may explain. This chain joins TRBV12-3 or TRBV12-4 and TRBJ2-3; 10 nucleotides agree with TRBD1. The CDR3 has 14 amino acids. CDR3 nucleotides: TGTGCCAGCAGCTTCAGGGACAGGGGACATACGCGGTATTTT. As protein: CASSFRDRGHTRYF.

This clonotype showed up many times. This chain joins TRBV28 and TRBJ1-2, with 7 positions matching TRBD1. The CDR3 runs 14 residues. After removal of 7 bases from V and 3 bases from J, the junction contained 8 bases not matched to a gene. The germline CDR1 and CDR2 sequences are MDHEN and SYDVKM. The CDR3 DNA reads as TGTGCCAGCATTAGAACGGGACAGTACTATGGCTACACCTTC. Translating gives CASIRTGQYYGYTF.

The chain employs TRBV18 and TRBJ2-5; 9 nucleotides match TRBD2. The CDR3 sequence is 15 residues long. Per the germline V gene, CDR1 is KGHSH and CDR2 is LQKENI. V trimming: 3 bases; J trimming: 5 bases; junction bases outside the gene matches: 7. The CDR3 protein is CASSPRGGGWETQYF. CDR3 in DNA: TGTGCCAGCTCACCTCGCGGGGGGGGGTGGGAGACCCAGTACTTC. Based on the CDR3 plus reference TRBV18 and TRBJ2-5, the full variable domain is NAGVMQNPRHLVRRRGQEARLRCSPMKGHSHVYWYRQLPEEGLKFMVYLQKENIIDESGMPKERFSAEFPKEGPSILRIQQVVRGDSAAYFCASSPRGGGWETQYFGPGTRLLVL.